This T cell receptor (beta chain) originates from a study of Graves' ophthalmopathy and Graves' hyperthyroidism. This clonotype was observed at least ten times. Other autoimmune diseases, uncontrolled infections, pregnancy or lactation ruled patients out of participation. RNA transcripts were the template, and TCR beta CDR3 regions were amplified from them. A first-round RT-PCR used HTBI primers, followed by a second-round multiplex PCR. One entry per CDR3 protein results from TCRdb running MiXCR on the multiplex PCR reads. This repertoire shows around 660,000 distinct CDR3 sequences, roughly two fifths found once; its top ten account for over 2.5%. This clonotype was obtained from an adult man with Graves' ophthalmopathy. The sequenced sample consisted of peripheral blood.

DNA of the CDR3: TGTGCCACCTCAATTGGACAGGGAGATGAAAAACTGTTTTTT. Encoded protein: CATSIGQGDEKLFF. The chain carries TRBV10-3 and TRBJ1-4; 8 positions agree with TRBD1. The CDR3 length is 14 residues. Trimming removed 10 bases from V and 6 bases from J; junction bases left unmatched: 10. Per germline, CDR1 ENHRY and CDR2 SYGVKD.